Sequencing of this TCR beta chain was carried out in a study of identical twins. General study findings and limits: Invariant MAIT and iNKT cells could partly confound zero-insertion analyses. Fewer insertions characterized abundant cord blood beta clonotypes, whereas memory repertoires showed none. Out-of-frame TCR alpha sharing observed in monozygotic twins exceeded model estimates.

Comment on this clonotype: What it recognizes is unknown.

With template switching, a universal primer site was added, and the cDNA carried unique molecular identifiers. TCRdb recomputed calls from the 5' RACE reads with MiXCR, one row per CDR3 protein. Here the sample spans 1.5 million to 2 million distinct CDR3 sequences, less than 35% being singletons. CDR1 and CDR2 from the germline V gene are SGHAT and FQDESV (reference sequence). Trimming at V came to 3 bases and at J to 3 bases, leaving 7 bases not matched to a gene. The CDR3 contains 17 residues. This sequence joins TRBV11-1 and TRBJ2-3; 12 bases match TRBD1. The specimen was cord blood. The clonotype was recovered from a newborn girl in good health. This CDR3 reads CASSFAGTGGGTDTQYF. The CDR3 DNA reads TGTGCCAGCAGCTTCGCCGGGACAGGGGGCGGGACAGATACGCAGTATTTT.